The 18 T cell receptor beta chains listed next were all sequenced from one sample in a study of blood T cells in healthy people across ages. Primers used in a second PCR of roughly 7 to 11 cycles were a sample-barcoded 5' primer and a J-beta primer mix. TCRdb re-called the 5' RACE reads through MiXCR, storing one row per CDR3 protein. The sample holds under 1 million distinct CDR3 sequences, under 55% seen once. The sequencing sample was made of blood. All receptors derive from a man in his 60s in good health.

V and J are TRBV27 and TRBJ2-5; D perhaps matches TRBD2 (6 bases). The CDR3 is 17 amino acids. Germline-derived CDR1 and CDR2 are MNHEY and SMNVEV (reference sequence). V was clipped by 4 bases and J by 11 bases, with 29 bases between them. CDR3 sequence reads: CASSSQRTTFSPNEQYF. For the CDR3, the DNA is TGTGCCAGCAGTTCCCAAAGGACTACTTTCTCGCCCAATGAGCAGTACTTC.

The CDR3 region is CASSSRAHNEQFF. The CDR3 region has the DNA TGTGCCAGCAGCTCCCGGGCCCACAATGAGCAGTTCTTC. V usage is TRBV11-3 and J usage is TRBJ2-1; D ambiguous. The CDR3 length is 13 residues. Trimming removed 4 bases from V and 5 bases from J, with 9 bases in between. The V gene's germline CDR1 is SGHNT and CDR2 YENEEA.

V gene TRBV29-1 combines with J gene TRBJ2-7; 8 bases line up with TRBD1. The CDR3 covers 14 residues. CDR1 is SQVTM, CDR2 ANQGSEA, per germline. The ends lost 5 bases at V and 3 bases at J; junction bases unmatched: 9. This CDR3 reads CSVSTGGLVYEQYF. CDR3 bases: TGCAGCGTTTCCACAGGGGGACTGGTCTACGAGCAGTACTTC.

The CDR3, as DNA: TGTGCCAGCAGTTACTCGAGCAGGCTGAAAACGCAGTATTTT. As protein: CASSYSSRLKTQYF. The gene calls are TRBV6-5 and TRBJ2-3; D not certain. With 0 bases removed from V and 9 bases from J, the gap between germline ends came to 13 bases. Germline V gene data show CDR1 as MNHEY and CDR2 as SVGAGI. There are 14 residues in the CDR3.

V usage is TRBV20-1 and J usage is TRBJ2-1; 9 bases line up with TRBD2. The CDR3 sequence is 14 residues long. The ends lost 1 base at V and 8 bases at J; junction bases unmatched: 6. Looked up from germline, CDR1 is DFQATT and CDR2 is SNEGSKA (reference sequence). CDR3: CSARVSGGLDEQFF. In nucleotides, the CDR3 is TGCAGTGCTAGAGTTAGCGGGGGACTCGATGAGCAGTTCTTC.

There are a few counts of this clonotype. J is TRBJ1-2 and V is TRBV10-3; D gene ambiguous. V was pared by 0 bases and J by 4 bases, with 9 bases between. The CDR3 length is 14 residues. Germline CDR1 is ENHRY and CDR2 is SYGVKD. Written as DNA, the CDR3 is TGTGCCATCAGTGAGTCGATAGTTGGCTATGGCTACACCTTC. Amino acids: CAISESIVGYGYTF.

This clonotype was counted once. The CDR3 reads CASSRGPARDRPQHF. The CDR3 nucleotides are TGTGCCAGCAGCCGGGGCCCCGCGCGTGATCGGCCCCAGCATTTT. The J gene is TRBJ1-5, the V gene TRBV7-2, with a tentative D call TRBD1 (5 bases). V lost 5 bases, J lost 9 bases, and 20 bases lay in between. Germline V gene sequence: CDR1 SGHTA, CDR2 FQGNSA. This CDR3 is 15 amino acids long.

This chain links TRBV5-1 with TRBJ2-1; D perhaps matches TRBD2 (6 bases). The CDR3 has 15 amino acids. Per germline, CDR1 SGHRS and CDR2 YFSETQ. The V and J ends lost 7 bases and 10 bases respectively, with 24 bases between them. CDR3 nucleotide sequence: TGCGCCAGCGATATCGGGACTTTTCCTTCCTACGAGCAGTTCTTC. It yields the protein CASDIGTFPSYEQFF.

The genes are TRBV7-2 and TRBJ2-1, with TRBD1 matching over 9 bases. Trimming removed 6 bases from V and 10 bases from J; junction bases left unmatched: 13. Germline V lookup: CDR1 SGHTA, CDR2 FQGNSA. The length of the CDR3 is 15 residues. CDR3 nucleotides: TGTGCCAGCAGGCCAGGACAGGGGAGCCAATTAGAGCAGTTCTTC. It specifies CASRPGQGSQLEQFF.

The rearrangement links TRBV7-2 to TRBJ2-5; 13 positions agree with TRBD2. The CDR3 length is 17 residues. The V and J ends lost 4 bases and 4 bases, in that order; junction bases with no gene match: 9. Germline V lookup: CDR1 SGHTA, CDR2 FQGNSA. CDR3: CASSSLAGGLFPETQYF. CDR3 DNA sequence: TGTGCCAGCAGCTCACTAGCGGGGGGGCTATTTCCAGAGACCCAGTACTTC.

The chain links TRBV20-1 to TRBJ2-7; no firm D call. Germline CDR1 is DFQATT and CDR2 is SNEGSKA (reference sequence). Deletions cut 8 bases from V and 1 base from J, with 15 bases between. This CDR3 comprises 13 residues. CDR3 bases: TGCAGTCCCTACGAGGCGGATTCCTACGAGCAGTACGTC. Encoded protein: CSPYEADSYEQYV.

This sequence joins TRBV3-1 and TRBJ2-7, with D maybe TRBD2 (5 bases). Between the trimmed V and J ends, which lost 2 bases and 7 bases, there was a span of 9 bases. This CDR3 has 12 residues. The germline V gene has CDR1 LGHDT and CDR2 YNNKEL (reference sequence). The CDR3 region is CASSQLTGEQYF. The CDR3 DNA reads TGTGCCAGCAGCCAATTGACGGGGGAGCAGTACTTC.

This clonotype appeared once. The J gene is TRBJ1-2, the V gene TRBV5-6; 7 nucleotides agree with TRBD1. CDR3 length: 15 residues. CDR1 is SGHDT and CDR2 is YYEEEE in the germline V gene. J lost 1 base, V lost 4 bases, and 7 bases had no gene match. CDR3 amino acids: CASSPWTGVNYGYTF. The DNA of the CDR3 is TGTGCCAGCAGCCCGTGGACAGGAGTTAACTATGGCTACACCTTC.

The chain employs TRBV5-1 and TRBJ2-7, with no clear D. Deletions cut 0 bases from V and 2 bases from J, with 12 bases between. The germline V gene has CDR1 SGHRS and CDR2 YFSETQ. The CDR3 extends over 15 amino acids. This CDR3 is CASSLADGAAYEQYF. CDR3 nucleotide sequence: TGCGCCAGCAGCTTGGCCGACGGAGCCGCCTACGAGCAGTACTTC.

The J gene is TRBJ2-7, the V gene TRBV7-9, with TRBD1 as a possible D gene (6 bases). The CDR3 consists of 15 residues. Germline V gene sequence: CDR1 SEHNR, CDR2 FQNEAQ (reference sequence). The V end was cut by 1 base, the J end by 3 bases, with 13 bases between. The DNA of the CDR3 is TGTGCCAGCAGCTTAGTAGGGACACTTTACTACGAGCAGTACTTC. Translated: CASSLVGTLYYEQYF.

The V call is TRBV5-1, the J call TRBJ2-3; D is ambiguous. The germline V gene has CDR1 SGHRS and CDR2 YFSETQ. This CDR3 has 14 amino acids. V was pared by 1 base and J by 5 bases, with 11 bases between. DNA for the CDR3: TGCGCCAGCAGCTTGATACCACCCGGAGATACGCAGTATTTT. This gives the protein CASSLIPPGDTQYF.

The rearrangement joins TRBV3-1 to TRBJ2-1, with 8 positions matching TRBD2. Germline-derived CDR1 and CDR2 are LGHDT and YNNKEL (reference sequence). With 3 bases clipped from V and 8 bases from J, the junction kept 21 bases outside the gene matches. This CDR3 spans 19 amino acids. The CDR3, as DNA: TGTGCCAGCAGCCAGAGCAGGGTTCTACCGGGGGGGCTGGTACATGAGCAGTTCTTC. Translation: CASSQSRVLPGGLVHEQFF.

The CDR3 DNA follows: TGTGCCAGCCGTGATCAGGGAACTCAAAAAGAGACCCAGTACTTC. It is translated as CASRDQGTQKETQYF. The chain uses TRBV27 and TRBJ2-5; a weak D match, TRBD1 (5 bases). Looked up from germline, CDR1 is MNHEY and CDR2 is SMNVEV (reference sequence). V was shortened by 8 bases and J by 3 bases, with 19 bases between the two germline ends. This CDR3 spans 15 amino acids.